This entry features one T cell receptor beta chain sequence. Its cognate antigen is unknown. The V gene's germline CDR1 is SGHTS and CDR2 YDEGEE. The CDR3 has 14 residues. Trimming removed 4 bases from V and 9 bases from J; junction bases left unmatched: 6. This entry belongs to a study of shared clonotypes between healthy human individuals. Study observations and caveats: The donor pool, a small one, limited the genetic and exposure-history diversity represented.

The data were produced by immunoSEQ multiplex PCR, yet TCRdb's version contains in-frame clones alone and is incomplete. The repertoire holds 2 million to 3 million clones, with approximately 92% as singletons. Sequenced: naive CD4+ T cells sorted from blood. Subset in this sample: CD45RA+ positively selected. The chain links TRBV5-8 to TRBJ2-1; the match to TRBD2 covers 11 bases. This TCR derives from a young man in good health. The CDR3 DNA reads as TGTGCCAGCAGCCTTAGCGGGGGGGCCGCTGAGCAGTTCTTC. Amino acids: CASSLSGGAAEQFF.